The clone carrying this T cell receptor (beta chain) showed up just once. Seattle patient enrollment occurred during active infection, with longitudinal follow-up thereafter. This specimen belongs to a study of blood T cell repertoires in COVID-19. The wider study: Whether acute or convalescent, the COVID-19 samples came from the United States, Italy and Spain. Sample material is recorded as cDNA or gDNA derived from T cells, B-cell-depleted T cells, or PBMCs.

Germline CDR1 SGHDN, CDR2 FVKESK. V dropped 1 base and J dropped 2 bases, with 9 bases sitting between them. The CDR3 extends over 15 amino acids. In the original analysis: From reference gene primer amplification, estimates of nucleated cell counts were derived. The table came from immunoSEQ multiplex PCR; TCRdb's copy has only in-frame clones and leaves some out. The V and J calls and clone size come from that table; D and trimming were worked out from the DNA. Among 100,000 to 150,000 clones listed, approximately 74% were seen once. Sequenced sample: peripheral blood. The sequence was obtained from a man older than 75 with COVID-19, enrolled during active disease. This chain joins TRBV14 and TRBJ1-3; D is uncertain. CDR3 residues: CASSQGHFPGNTIYF. The CDR3 DNA sequence: TGTGCCAGCAGCCAAGGACATTTCCCTGGAAACACCATATATTTT.